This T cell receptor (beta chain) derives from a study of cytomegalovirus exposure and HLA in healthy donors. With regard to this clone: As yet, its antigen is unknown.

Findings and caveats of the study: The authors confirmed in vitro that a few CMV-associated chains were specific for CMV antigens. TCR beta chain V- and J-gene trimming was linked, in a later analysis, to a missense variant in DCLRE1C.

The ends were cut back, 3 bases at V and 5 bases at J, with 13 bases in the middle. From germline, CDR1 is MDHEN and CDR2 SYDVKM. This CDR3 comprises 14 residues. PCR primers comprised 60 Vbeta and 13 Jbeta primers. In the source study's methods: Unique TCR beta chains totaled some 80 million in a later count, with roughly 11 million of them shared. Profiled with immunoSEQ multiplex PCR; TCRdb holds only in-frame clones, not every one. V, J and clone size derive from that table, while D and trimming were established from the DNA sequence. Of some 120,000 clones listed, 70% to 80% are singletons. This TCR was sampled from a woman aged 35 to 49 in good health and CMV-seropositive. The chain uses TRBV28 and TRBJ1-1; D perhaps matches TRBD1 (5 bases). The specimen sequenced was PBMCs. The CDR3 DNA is TGTGCCAGCAGTTTGGGGGTCCGGGGGACTGAAGCTTTCTTT. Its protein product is CASSLGVRGTEAFF.